This T cell receptor (beta chain) is drawn from a study of T cell clonality in common variable immunodeficiency. Germline V lookup: CDR1 WNHNN, CDR2 SYGVQD (reference sequence). V trimming: 6 bases; J trimming: 8 bases; junction bases outside the gene matches: 19. The CDR3 contains 17 residues. The table lists this clone with many counts. Its target is not known. The read terminates 3 residues before the CDR3 end, so the remaining end is supplied by the germline J gene. Overall study results and limits: CVID subjects showed higher TCRbeta clonality than healthy controls. Shared TCRbeta clones were fewer between CVID subjects than controls.

Using immunoSEQ multiplex PCR, the repertoire was profiled, and TCRdb retains in-frame clones only, with some absent. This sample carries some 40,000 clones, none of them present only once. The chain recombines TRBV10-1 with TRBJ2-1; TRBD1 matches 7 bases. Sequencing input: peripheral blood mononuclear cells. The TCR was taken from a person aged 18 to 75 in good health. Partial CDR3 DNA: TGCGCCAGCAGGACGGACAGGCCGCCCGGCGAGTCCTATGAG. This gives the protein CASRTDRPPGESYE. The whole CDR3 sequence is CASRTDRPPGESYEQFF.